This T cell receptor (beta chain) was sequenced for a study of T cell responses to AZD1222 COVID-19 vaccine. Study conclusions and caveats: The sample set comprised mostly white British donors with more females, and clonal diversity was possibly underestimated. Only 5 or 6 AZD1222 recipients tested seropositive at baseline.

Sequenced by immunoSEQ multiplex PCR; TCRdb stores in-frame clones only, minus some. Here the sample spans about 150,000 clones, 90% being singletons. The trim removed 5 bases at V and 0 bases at J, leaving 10 bases unmatched. The CDR3 has 17 amino acids. Germline V gene data show CDR1 as SGHVS and CDR2 as FNYEAQ. This clone was seen a single time. Its target is not known. The sample here was peripheral blood, taken 28 days after the second AZD1222 dose. The chain recombines TRBV7-6 with TRBJ2-7; 10 bases line up with TRBD2. The receptor was isolated from an adult who received the AZD1222 COVID-19 vaccine. The CDR3 loop reads CASSLRRTSGFSYEQYF. CDR3 nucleotide sequence: TGTGCCAGCAGCCTAAGACGGACTAGCGGATTCTCCTACGAGCAGTACTTC.